The clone carrying this T cell receptor beta chain was detected a few times. The data were produced by immunoSEQ multiplex PCR, yet TCRdb's version contains in-frame clones alone and is incomplete. The sample consists of nearly 110,000 clones, 60% to 85% of them appearing once. This sample was taken from a study of blood T cell repertoires in COVID-19. Study background: COVID-19 samples collected from the United States, Italy and Spain covered acute and convalescent phases. PBMCs, B-cell-depleted T cells, or T cells provided the cDNA or gDNA that made up the material.

Looked up from germline, CDR1 is MDHEN and CDR2 is SYDVKM. The CDR3 covers 14 residues. V was pared by 3 bases and J by 4 bases, with 10 bases between. Seattle-derived patients entered the study during active infection and were followed longitudinally. The source material was peripheral blood. The TCR originated in a man older than 75 with COVID-19, enrolled during active disease. The rearrangement uses TRBV28 and TRBJ2-1; D might be TRBD1 (5 bases). CDR3 sequence reads: CASSFQGLYNEQFF. CDR3 DNA: TGTGCCAGCAGTTTCCAGGGCCTATACAATGAGCAGTTCTTC.